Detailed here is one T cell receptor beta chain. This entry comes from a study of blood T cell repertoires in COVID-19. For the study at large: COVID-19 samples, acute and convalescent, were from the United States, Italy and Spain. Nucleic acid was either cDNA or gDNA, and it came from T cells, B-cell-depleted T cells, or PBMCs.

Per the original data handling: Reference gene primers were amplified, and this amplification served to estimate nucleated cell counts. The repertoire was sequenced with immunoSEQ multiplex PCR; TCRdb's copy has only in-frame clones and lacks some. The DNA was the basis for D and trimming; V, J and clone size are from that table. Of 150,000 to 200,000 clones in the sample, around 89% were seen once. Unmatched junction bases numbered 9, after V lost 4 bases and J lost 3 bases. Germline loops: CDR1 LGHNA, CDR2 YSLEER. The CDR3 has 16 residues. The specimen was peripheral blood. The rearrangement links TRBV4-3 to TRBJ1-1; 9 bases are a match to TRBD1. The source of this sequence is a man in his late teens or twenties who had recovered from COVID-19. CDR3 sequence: CASSLGDRESHTEAFF. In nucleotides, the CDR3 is TGCGCCAGCAGCCTGGGGGACAGGGAAAGTCACACTGAAGCTTTCTTT.